The 23 T cell receptor beta chains reported below all come from one sample, sequenced in a study of patients and donors after allogeneic stem cell transplantation. One entry per CDR3 protein, called by TCRdb with MiXCR from the RT-PCR reads. The profile shows fewer than 500,000 distinct CDR3 sequences, 16% of them singletons. What was sequenced was blood, either unsorted or a sorted T cell fraction (not recorded which). The receptors were gathered from a human donor who was either an allogeneic HSCT recipient or a stem cell or donor lymphocyte infusion donor (not recorded which). It is not recorded whose cells these are; they may come from a transplant donor.

This clonotype was observed a handful of times. The V and J genes are TRBV3-1 and TRBJ2-5; 7 nucleotides line up with TRBD1. Germline CDR1 and CDR2: LGHDT and YNNKEL (reference sequence). This CDR3 spans 16 amino acids. Trimming at V came to 0 bases and at J to 5 bases, leaving 9 bases not matched to a gene. CDR3 loop: CASSQDGTVPRETQYF. The CDR3, as DNA: TGTGCCAGCAGCCAAGATGGGACAGTACCCCGGGAGACCCAGTACTTC.

This clonotype was counted only a few times. The rearrangement uses TRBV12-3 or TRBV12-4 and TRBJ2-1, with D unresolved. Trimming took 1 base from V and 2 from J, leaving 9 bases between them. The CDR3 runs to 15 residues. CDR3: CASSLGEGTYNEQFF. The CDR3 nucleotides are TGTGCCAGCAGTTTAGGGGAAGGGACCTACAATGAGCAGTTCTTC.

The rearrangement uses TRBV11-3 and TRBJ2-1; 9 nucleotides match TRBD1. The V gene end was trimmed by 4 bases and the J gene end by 6 bases; junction bases not matched to a gene: 4. The germline CDR1 and CDR2 sequences are SGHNT and YENEEA. This CDR3 has 14 amino acids. In DNA form, the CDR3 reads TGTGCCAGCAGCTCGACAGGGGGGGGCAATGAGCAGTTCTTC. The encoded protein is CASSSTGGGNEQFF.

This clonotype occurred a few times. The chain uses TRBV6-1 and TRBJ2-2; 7 bases fit TRBD2. The CDR3 spans 13 residues. The V gene's germline CDR1 is MNHNS and CDR2 SASEGT. V was clipped by 8 bases and J by 7 bases; unmatched bases: 7. Here the CDR3 DNA reads TGTGCCAGCGTTTGGGAGCGGGACGGGGAGCTGTTTTTT. Protein: CASVWERDGELFF.

The chain carries TRBV2 and TRBJ2-7, with D hard to call. This CDR3 spans 14 amino acids. The ends were cut back, 7 bases at V and 7 bases at J, with 20 bases in the middle. CDR1 and CDR2 from the germline V gene are SNHLY and FYNNEI. Here the CDR3 DNA reads TGTGCCAGCAAGGGTTCTTACGTCTCCCAAGAGCAGTACTTC. This codes for CASKGSYVSQEQYF.

For this clonotype: The junction departs from germline at one end; a sequencing error may be responsible. J is TRBJ2-4 and V is TRBV11-2; a weak D match, TRBD1 (6 bases). From germline, CDR1 is SGHAT and CDR2 FQNNGV. The CDR3 is made up of 15 amino acids. As DNA, the CDR3 is TGTGCCAGCAACTTAGGGCAGGGGCGCCCAAGCATTCAGTACTTC. It yields the protein CASNLGQGRPSIQYF.

This chain connects TRBV29-1 to TRBJ2-7; 7 bases match TRBD2. Germline loops: CDR1 SQVTM, CDR2 ANQGSEA. J gave up 0 bases and V 1 base, and 9 bases lay outside the gene matches. There are 16 residues in the CDR3. The CDR3 DNA reads TGCAGCGTTGAAGGCCTGCGGGGCGGGGGCTCCTACGAGCAGTACTTC. Protein sequence: CSVEGLRGGGSYEQYF.

This clonotype was seen a handful of times. The chain joins TRBV12-3 or TRBV12-4 to TRBJ1-4; D is ambiguous. The V end lost 5 bases, the J end lost 3 bases, and 10 bases lay between the germline ends. CDR3 length: 14 residues. CDR3 coding DNA: TGTGCCAGCAGTCCGGGTCATCCTAATGAAAAACTGTTTTTT. This translates into CASSPGHPNEKLFF.

The chain recombines TRBV18 with TRBJ2-5, with D perhaps matching TRBD1 (5 bases). With 3 bases removed from V and 3 bases from J, the gap between germline ends came to 8 bases. Germline-derived CDR1 and CDR2 are KGHSH and LQKENI. The CDR3 consists of 13 residues. The CDR3 protein is CASSPGHKETQYF. CDR3 in DNA: TGTGCCAGCTCACCCGGACATAAAGAGACCCAGTACTTC.

This clonotype turned up a few times. The chain has TRBV6-2 or TRBV6-3 and TRBJ2-7; 12 positions agree with TRBD1. This CDR3 has 14 amino acids. Trimming cost V 6 bases and J 3 bases; bases outside gene matches: 3. Germline-derived CDR1 and CDR2 are MNHEY and SVGEGT. The CDR3 DNA sequence: TGTGCCAGCAGGGGGACAGGGGGCAGCTACGAGCAGTACTTC. This codes for CASRGTGGSYEQYF.

The chain employs TRBV13 and TRBJ2-7; 9 bases map to TRBD1. Trimming cost V 8 bases and J 6 bases; bases outside gene matches: 8. The germline V gene encodes CDR1 PRHDT and CDR2 FYEKMQ (reference sequence). CDR3 length: 13 amino acids. DNA of the CDR3: TGTGCCAGCCACAGGGGGCAAGGATCCGAGCAGTACTTC. This gives the protein CASHRGQGSEQYF.

This clonotype was counted only a few times. The CDR3 loop reads CSVEGGTAPGYTF. CDR3 DNA sequence: TGCAGCGTTGAAGGGGGAACAGCTCCGGGCTACACCTTC. V usage is TRBV29-1 and J usage is TRBJ1-2, with D uncertain. Germline-derived CDR1 and CDR2 are SQVTM and ANQGSEA. The CDR3 totals 13 residues. V lost 1 base and J lost 8, with 14 bases in between.

The chain combines TRBV6-2 or TRBV6-3 with TRBJ1-4; no clear D gene. Per germline, CDR1 MNHEY and CDR2 SVGEGT. Trimming pared 6 bases from V and 3 bases from J, leaving 8 bases between. This CDR3 region has 13 residues. The CDR3 sequence is CASRTDSNEKLFF. The CDR3 nucleotides read TGTGCCAGCAGAACGGACTCTAATGAAAAACTGTTTTTT.

This chain uses TRBV19 with TRBJ2-2; the D is unclear. The CDR3 is 16 amino acids. The germline V and J ends were trimmed by 7 bases and 1 base, with 16 bases remaining between them. Germline CDR1 LNHDA, CDR2 SQIVND (reference sequence). CDR3 amino acids: CASIAHQAGNTGELFF. The CDR3 region has the DNA TGTGCCAGTATAGCCCATCAGGCTGGGAACACCGGGGAGCTGTTTTTT. Full variable domain (remainder filled in from reference TRBV19 and TRBJ2-2): DGGITQSPKYLFRKEGQNVTLSCEQNLNHDAMYWYRQDPGQGLRLIYYSQIVNDFQKGDIAEGYSVSREKKESFPLTVTSAQKNPTAFYLCASIAHQAGNTGELFFGEGSRLTVL.

This clonotype was detected only a few times. This chain links TRBV6-5 with TRBJ1-2; D unclear. Germline CDR1 is MNHEY and CDR2 is SVGAGI. The CDR3 covers 13 residues. Trimming took 4 bases from V and 4 from J, leaving 10 bases between them. In DNA, the CDR3 is TGTGCCAGCAGTTGGCGGGAATCCTATGGCTACACCTTC. It codes for CASSWRESYGYTF.

The chain couples TRBV24-1 to TRBJ1-2, with TRBD1 matching 7 bases. Germline V lookup: CDR1 KGHDR, CDR2 SFDVKD. The CDR3 consists of 14 residues. Trimming at V came to 4 bases and at J to 3 bases, leaving 4 bases not matched to a gene. CDR3 bases: TGTGCCACCAGTGACCGGGACAGAGACTATGGCTACACCTTC. It codes for CATSDRDRDYGYTF.

The chain uses TRBV6-1 and TRBJ2-4, with 8 bases identical to TRBD2. Germline CDR1 MNHNS, CDR2 SASEGT. The CDR3 extends over 14 amino acids. Trimming removed 6 bases from V and 0 bases from J; junction bases left unmatched: 1. In nucleotides, the CDR3 is TGTGCCAGCAGGGGACTAGTAGCCAAAAACATTCAGTACTTC. This gives the protein CASRGLVAKNIQYF.

This clonotype has at least ten counts. V is TRBV5-4 and J is TRBJ2-2; 8 bases agree with TRBD1. CDR3 size: 16 residues. The germline gives CDR1 SGHNT, CDR2 YYREEE (reference sequence). With V trimmed by 4 bases and J by 5 bases, 10 bases remained unmatched. CDR3 sequence reads: CASSLPTGGGTGELFF. The CDR3 DNA follows: TGTGCCAGCAGCCTACCAACAGGGGGTGGTACCGGGGAGCTGTTTTTT. The whole variable domain, remainder taken from reference TRBV5-4 and TRBJ2-2, is ETGVTQSPTHLIKTRGQQVTLRCSSQSGHNTVSWYQQALGQGPQFIFQYYREEENGRGNFPPRFSGLQFPNYSSELNVNALELDDSALYLCASSLPTGGGTGELFFGEGSRLTVL.

The chain joins TRBV15 to TRBJ2-5; D tentatively reads TRBD1 or TRBD2 (6 bases each). Germline loops: CDR1 LNHNV, CDR2 YYDKDF (reference sequence). The CDR3 sequence is 14 residues long. V gave up 1 base and J gave up 4 bases, with 10 bases separating them. DNA for the CDR3: TGTGCCACCAGCAGAGGAGGGGGGCTAGAGACCCAGTACTTC. It is translated as CATSRGGGLETQYF.

Only one count was recorded for this clonotype. The chain recombines TRBV27 with TRBJ2-7, with D unresolved. This CDR3 spans 11 amino acids. The germline V gene encodes CDR1 MNHEY and CDR2 SMNVEV (reference sequence). V was cut by 5 bases and J by 2 bases, with 4 bases left in between. The CDR3 sequence is CASSPPYEQYF. The CDR3 DNA reads as TGTGCCAGCAGTCCACCCTACGAGCAGTACTTC.

J is TRBJ2-1 and V is TRBV27, with TRBD2 matching over 11 bases. CDR3 length equals 17 residues. After removal of 5 bases from V and 3 bases from J, the junction contained 9 bases not matched to a gene. Germline V gene sequence: CDR1 MNHEY, CDR2 SMNVEV (reference sequence). In DNA form, the CDR3 reads TGTGCCAGCAGTCCTGCCCGACTAGCGGGGTTCTACAATGAGCAGTTCTTC. The encoded protein is CASSPARLAGFYNEQFF.

This clonotype was detected a few times. The chain joins TRBV5-1 to TRBJ1-2, with unresolved D. The CDR3 length is 15 residues. Trimming shortened V by 4 bases and J by 4 bases, and 17 bases separated the two germline ends. Germline values: CDR1 SGHRS, CDR2 YFSETQ. The CDR3 region is CASSLYGKVGYGYTF. As DNA, the CDR3 is TGCGCCAGCAGCCTGTATGGGAAAGTAGGCTATGGCTACACCTTC.

This clonotype turned up a few times. The rearrangement uses TRBV29-1 and TRBJ2-1; D perhaps matches TRBD1 (5 bases). Germline-derived CDR1 and CDR2 are SQVTM and ANQGSEA. V was pared by 8 bases and J by 8 bases, with 13 bases between. The CDR3 has 11 amino acids. The CDR3, as DNA: TGCAGCACCGTGTGGGGCGATGAGCAGTTCTTC. Encoded protein: CSTVWGDEQFF.